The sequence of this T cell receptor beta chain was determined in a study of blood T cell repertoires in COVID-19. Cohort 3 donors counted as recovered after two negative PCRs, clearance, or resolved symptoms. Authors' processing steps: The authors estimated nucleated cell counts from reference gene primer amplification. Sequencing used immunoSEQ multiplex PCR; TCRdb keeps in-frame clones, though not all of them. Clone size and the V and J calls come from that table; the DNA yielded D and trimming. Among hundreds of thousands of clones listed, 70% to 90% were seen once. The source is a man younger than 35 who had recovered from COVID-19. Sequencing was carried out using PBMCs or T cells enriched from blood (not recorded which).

DNA of the CDR3: TGTGCCAGCAGTTTCTTAAATCAGCCCCAGCATTTT. It translates to CASSFLNQPQHF. The chain is built from TRBV27 and TRBJ1-5; D call uncertain. Germline CDR1 MNHEY, CDR2 SMNVEV (reference sequence). Trimming pared 3 bases from V and 4 bases from J, leaving 4 bases between. The CDR3 runs 12 residues.